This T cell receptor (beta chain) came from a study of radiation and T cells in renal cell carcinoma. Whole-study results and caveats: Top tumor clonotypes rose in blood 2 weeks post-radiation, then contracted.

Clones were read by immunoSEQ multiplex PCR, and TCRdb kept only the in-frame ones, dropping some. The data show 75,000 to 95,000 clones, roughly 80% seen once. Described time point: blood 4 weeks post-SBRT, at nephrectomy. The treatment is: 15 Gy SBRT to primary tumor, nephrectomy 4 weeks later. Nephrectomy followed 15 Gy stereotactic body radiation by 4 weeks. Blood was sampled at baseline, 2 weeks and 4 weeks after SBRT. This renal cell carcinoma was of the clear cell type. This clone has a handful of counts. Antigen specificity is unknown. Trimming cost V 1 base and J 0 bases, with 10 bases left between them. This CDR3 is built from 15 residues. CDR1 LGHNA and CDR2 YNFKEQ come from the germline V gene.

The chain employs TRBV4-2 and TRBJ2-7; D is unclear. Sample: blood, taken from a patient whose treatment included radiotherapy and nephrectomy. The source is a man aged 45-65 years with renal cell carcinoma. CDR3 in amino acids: CASSQGRTTSYEQYF. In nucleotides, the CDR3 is TGTGCCAGCAGCCAAGGGAGAACTACCTCCTACGAGCAGTACTTC.